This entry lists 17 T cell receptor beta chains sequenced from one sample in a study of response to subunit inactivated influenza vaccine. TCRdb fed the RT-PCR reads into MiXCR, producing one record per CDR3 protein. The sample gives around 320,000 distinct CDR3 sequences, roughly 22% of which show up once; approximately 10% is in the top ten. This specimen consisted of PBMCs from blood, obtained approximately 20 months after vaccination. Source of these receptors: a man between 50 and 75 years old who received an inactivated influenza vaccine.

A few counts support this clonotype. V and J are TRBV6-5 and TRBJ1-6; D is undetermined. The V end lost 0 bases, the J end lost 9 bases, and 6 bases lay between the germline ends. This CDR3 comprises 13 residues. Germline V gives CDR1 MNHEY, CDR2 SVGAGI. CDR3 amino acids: CASSYSGISPLHF. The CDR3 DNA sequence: TGTGCCAGCAGTTACTCGGGTATTTCACCCCTCCACTTT.

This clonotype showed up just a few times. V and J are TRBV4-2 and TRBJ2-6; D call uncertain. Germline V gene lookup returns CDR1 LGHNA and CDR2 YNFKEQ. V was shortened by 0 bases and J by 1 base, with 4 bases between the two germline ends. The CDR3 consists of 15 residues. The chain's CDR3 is CASSQEGSGANVLTF. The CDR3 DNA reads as TGTGCCAGCAGCCAAGAGGGTTCTGGGGCCAACGTCCTGACTTTC.

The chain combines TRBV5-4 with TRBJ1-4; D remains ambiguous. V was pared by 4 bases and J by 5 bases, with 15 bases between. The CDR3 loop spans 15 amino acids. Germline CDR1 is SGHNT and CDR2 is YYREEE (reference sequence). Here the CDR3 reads CASSPSGPGNEKLFF. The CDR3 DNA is TGTGCCAGCAGCCCGTCTGGTCCTGGGAATGAAAAACTGTTTTTT.

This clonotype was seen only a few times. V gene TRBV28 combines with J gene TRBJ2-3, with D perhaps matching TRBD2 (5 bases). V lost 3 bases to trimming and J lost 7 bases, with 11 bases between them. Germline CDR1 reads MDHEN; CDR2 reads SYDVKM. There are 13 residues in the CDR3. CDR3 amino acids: CASSFHRGNTQYF. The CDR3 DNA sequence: TGTGCCAGCAGTTTTCACCGGGGAAATACGCAGTATTTT.

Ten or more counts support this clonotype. DNA of the CDR3: TGCGCCAGCAGCTTGGAGCAGGCCTCCCGTGGAAACACCATATATTTT. This sequence encodes CASSLEQASRGNTIYF. The chain couples TRBV5-1 to TRBJ1-3; the D is unclear. The length of the CDR3 is 16 residues. Per germline, CDR1 SGHRS and CDR2 YFSETQ. V shed 0 bases and J shed 3 bases, with 13 bases lying between them.

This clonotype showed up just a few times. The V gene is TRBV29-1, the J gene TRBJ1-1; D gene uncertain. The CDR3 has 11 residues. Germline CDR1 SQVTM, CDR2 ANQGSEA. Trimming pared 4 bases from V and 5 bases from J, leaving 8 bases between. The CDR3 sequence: CSVVEETEAFF. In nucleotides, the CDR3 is TGCAGCGTTGTGGAGGAAACTGAAGCTTTCTTT.

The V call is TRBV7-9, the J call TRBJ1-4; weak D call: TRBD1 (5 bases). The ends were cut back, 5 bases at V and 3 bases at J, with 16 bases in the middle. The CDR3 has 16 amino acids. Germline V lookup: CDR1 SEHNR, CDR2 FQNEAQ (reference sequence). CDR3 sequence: CASSPRGGGANEKLFF. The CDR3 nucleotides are TGTGCCAGCAGCCCCCGCGGGGGGGGGGCTAATGAAAAACTGTTTTTT.

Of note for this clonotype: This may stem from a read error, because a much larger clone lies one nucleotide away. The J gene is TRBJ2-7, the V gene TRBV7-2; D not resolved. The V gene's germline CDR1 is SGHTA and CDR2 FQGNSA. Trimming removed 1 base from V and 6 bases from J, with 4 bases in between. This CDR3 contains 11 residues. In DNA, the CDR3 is TGTGCCAGCAGCTTAGTCTCCGAGCAGTACTTC. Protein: CASSLVSEQYF.

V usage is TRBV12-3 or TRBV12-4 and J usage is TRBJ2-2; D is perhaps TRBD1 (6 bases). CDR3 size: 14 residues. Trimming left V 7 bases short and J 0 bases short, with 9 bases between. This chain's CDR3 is CASTRTANTGELFF. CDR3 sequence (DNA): TGTGCCAGCACCAGGACAGCGAACACCGGGGAGCTGTTTTTT.

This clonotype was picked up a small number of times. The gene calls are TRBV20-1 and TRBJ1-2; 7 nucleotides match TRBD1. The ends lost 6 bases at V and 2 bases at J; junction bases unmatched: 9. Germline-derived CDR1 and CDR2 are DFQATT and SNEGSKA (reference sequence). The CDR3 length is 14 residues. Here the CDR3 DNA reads TGCAGTGCACCTACAGGGGCTGGGAACTATGGCTACACCTTC. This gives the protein CSAPTGAGNYGYTF.

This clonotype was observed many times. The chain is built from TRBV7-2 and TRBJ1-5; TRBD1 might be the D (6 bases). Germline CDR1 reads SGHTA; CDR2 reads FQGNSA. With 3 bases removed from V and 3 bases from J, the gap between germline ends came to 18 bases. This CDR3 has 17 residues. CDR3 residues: CASSFAGTPGLNQPQHF. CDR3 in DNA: TGTGCCAGCAGCTTCGCCGGGACACCCGGGCTCAATCAGCCCCAGCATTTT.

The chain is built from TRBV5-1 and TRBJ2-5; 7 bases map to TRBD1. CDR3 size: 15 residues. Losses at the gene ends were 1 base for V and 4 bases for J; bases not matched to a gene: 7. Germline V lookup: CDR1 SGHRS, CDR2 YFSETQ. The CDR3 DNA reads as TGCGCCAGCAGCTTGACCGACAGGGCCCGAGAGACCCAGTACTTC. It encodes CASSLTDRARETQYF.

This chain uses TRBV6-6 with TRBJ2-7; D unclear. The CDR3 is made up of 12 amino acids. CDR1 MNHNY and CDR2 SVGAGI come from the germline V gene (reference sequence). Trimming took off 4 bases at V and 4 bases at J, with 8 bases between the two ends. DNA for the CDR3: TGTGCCAGCAGTTCGACCAAGTACGAGCAGTACTTC. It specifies CASSSTKYEQYF.

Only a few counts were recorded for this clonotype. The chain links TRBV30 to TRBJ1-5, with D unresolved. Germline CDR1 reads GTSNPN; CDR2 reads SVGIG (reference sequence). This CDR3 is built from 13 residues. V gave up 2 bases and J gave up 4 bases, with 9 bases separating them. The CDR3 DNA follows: TGTGCCTGGAGTTTGGGCGGGAATCAGCCCCAGCATTTT. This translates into CAWSLGGNQPQHF.

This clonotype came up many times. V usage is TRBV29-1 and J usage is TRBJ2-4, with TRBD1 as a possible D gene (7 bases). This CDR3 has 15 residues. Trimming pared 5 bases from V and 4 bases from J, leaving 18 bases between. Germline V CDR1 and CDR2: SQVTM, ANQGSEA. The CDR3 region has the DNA TGCAGCGTTTCAGGGGGGATAGAGCCGAAAAACATTCAGTACTTC. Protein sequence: CSVSGGIEPKNIQYF.

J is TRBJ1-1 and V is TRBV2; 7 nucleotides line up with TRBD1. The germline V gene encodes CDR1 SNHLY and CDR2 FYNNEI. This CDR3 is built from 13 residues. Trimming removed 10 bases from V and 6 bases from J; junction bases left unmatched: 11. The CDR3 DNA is TGTGCCACCCAGACAGGGAGGGTCGCTGAAGCTTTCTTT. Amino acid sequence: CATQTGRVAEAFF.

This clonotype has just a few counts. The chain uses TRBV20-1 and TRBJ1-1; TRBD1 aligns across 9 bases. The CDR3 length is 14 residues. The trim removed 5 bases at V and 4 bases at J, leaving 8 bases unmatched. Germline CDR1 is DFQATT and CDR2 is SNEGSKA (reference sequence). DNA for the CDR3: TGCAGTGCTCGAACAGGGGGCGGAATCACTGAAGCTTTCTTT. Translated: CSARTGGGITEAFF.